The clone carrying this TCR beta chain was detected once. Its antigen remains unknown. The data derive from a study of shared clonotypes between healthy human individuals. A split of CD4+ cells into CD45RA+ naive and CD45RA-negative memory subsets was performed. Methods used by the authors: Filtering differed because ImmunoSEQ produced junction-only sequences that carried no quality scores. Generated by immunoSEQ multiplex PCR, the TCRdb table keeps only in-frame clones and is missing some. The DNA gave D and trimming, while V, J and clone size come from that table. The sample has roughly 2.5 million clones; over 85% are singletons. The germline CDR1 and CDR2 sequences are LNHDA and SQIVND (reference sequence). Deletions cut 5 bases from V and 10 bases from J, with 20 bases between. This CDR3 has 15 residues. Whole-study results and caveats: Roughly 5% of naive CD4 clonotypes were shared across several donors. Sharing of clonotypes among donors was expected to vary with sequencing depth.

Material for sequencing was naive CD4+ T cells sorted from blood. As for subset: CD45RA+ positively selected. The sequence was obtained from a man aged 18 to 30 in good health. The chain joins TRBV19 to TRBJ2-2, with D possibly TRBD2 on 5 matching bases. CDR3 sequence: CASSSIRTGSTELFF. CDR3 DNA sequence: TGTGCCAGTAGTTCAATTAGGACTGGTTCTACGGAGCTGTTTTTT. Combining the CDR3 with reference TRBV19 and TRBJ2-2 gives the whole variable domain DGGITQSPKYLFRKEGQNVTLSCEQNLNHDAMYWYRQDPGQGLRLIYYSQIVNDFQKGDIAEGYSVSREKKESFPLTVTSAQKNPTAFYLCASSSIRTGSTELFFGEGSRLTVL.